This TCR beta chain comes out of a study of T cell changes during pregnancy in multiple sclerosis. Using immunoSEQ multiplex PCR, the repertoire was profiled, and TCRdb retains in-frame clones only, with some absent. This sample carries 40,000 to 60,000 clones, roughly 94% of them seen once, and the ten largest clones take around 5%. V lost 8 bases, J lost 4 bases, and 16 bases lay in between. CDR3 size: 14 residues. Looked up from germline, CDR1 is MNHEY and CDR2 is SMNVEV (reference sequence). This receptor was identified in a female donor with multiple sclerosis, enrolled in a pregnancy study. Sequences were derived from CD8+ T cells from peripheral blood mononuclear cells, sampled before pregnancy. The rearrangement links TRBV27 to TRBJ2-3, with D perhaps matching TRBD2 (6 bases). The CDR3 sequence: CASQSSPGADTQYF. The CDR3 DNA reads as TGTGCCAGCCAATCATCCCCGGGGGCAGATACGCAGTATTTT.